This T cell receptor beta chain was captured in a study of CD8 T cells in Susac syndrome. Reverse transcription used about 0.45 to 1 ug RNA and random hexamers. TCRdb re-called the immunoSEQ multiplex PCR reads with MiXCR, one entry per CDR3 protein. Among about 300,000 distinct CDR3 sequences listed, over 75% were seen once. In blood CD8+ and CD4+ T cells, TCR beta underwent sequencing. TEMRA cells were FACS-enriched, with CD8+ and CD4+ T cells isolated negatively. Germline V gives CDR1 MNHNY, CDR2 SVGAGI (reference sequence). Trimming removed 5 bases at V and 4 bases at J, with 14 bases between. The CDR3 contains 14 residues.

The rearrangement links TRBV6-6 to TRBJ2-5; D is unclear. The sample consisted of CD8+ T cells from PBMCs. This receptor was obtained from a human donor with multiple sclerosis. The CDR3 nucleotides read TGTGCCAGCAGTAGATCGAAAACGGGAGAGACCCAGTACTTC. It specifies CASSRSKTGETQYF.